The following is a T cell receptor (beta chain) sequence with its context. The entry originates in a study of PD-1 blockade in classical Hodgkin lymphoma. Study-level background: The nivolumab dose that patients received was 3 mg/kg, given intravenously every 2 weeks.

Sequencing was performed with immunoSEQ multiplex PCR; in TCRdb, only in-frame clones are kept and a portion is missing. The sample shows about 36,000 clones, approximately 70% of them seen only once. The CDR3 is made up of 13 amino acids. Looked up from germline, CDR1 is SGHRS and CDR2 is YFSETQ. The V end was cut by 0 bases, the J end by 7 bases, with 10 bases between. In every patient, relapse followed autologous stem cell transplantation, while exposure to brentuximab vedotin differed. The clonotype was recovered from a human donor with classical Hodgkin lymphoma. The genes are TRBV5-1 and TRBJ1-2; TRBD1 is a possible D gene (6 bases). The specimen was peripheral blood mononuclear cells (PBMCs), collected before the second cycle of nivolumab. In DNA form, the CDR3 reads TGCGCCAGCAGCTTGGACAGGGAATTTGGCTACACCTTC. Its protein is CASSLDREFGYTF.